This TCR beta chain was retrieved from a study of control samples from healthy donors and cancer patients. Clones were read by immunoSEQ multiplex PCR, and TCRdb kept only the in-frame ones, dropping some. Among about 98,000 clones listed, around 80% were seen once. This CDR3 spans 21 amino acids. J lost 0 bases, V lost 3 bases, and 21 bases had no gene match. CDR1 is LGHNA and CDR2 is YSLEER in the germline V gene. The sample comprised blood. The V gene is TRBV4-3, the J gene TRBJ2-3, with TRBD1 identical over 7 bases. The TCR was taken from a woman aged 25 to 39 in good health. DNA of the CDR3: TGCGCCAGCAGCCACCCGCCTGGGAGACAGGGAAGTGGGGTTAGCACAGATACGCAGTATTTT. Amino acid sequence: CASSHPPGRQGSGVSTDTQYF.